These 5 T cell receptor beta chains originate from one sample sequenced in a study of response to subunit inactivated influenza vaccine. A single record per CDR3 protein comes from TCRdb applying MiXCR to the RT-PCR reads. The sample lists about 500,000 distinct CDR3 sequences, about 15% occurring once. This specimen consisted of CD4+ T cells sorted from PBMCs, obtained around 2 years after vaccination. These receptors were obtained from a man between 50 and 75 years old who received an inactivated influenza vaccine.

The V gene is TRBV20-1, the J gene TRBJ2-5; D could derive from TRBD1 or TRBD2 (6 bases each). V lost 0 bases, J lost 4 bases, and 21 bases lay in between. Germline V lookup: CDR1 DFQATT, CDR2 SNEGSKA (reference sequence). The CDR3 is made up of 17 amino acids. CDR3 residues: CSAREFKRRGAGETQYF. In nucleotides, the CDR3 is TGCAGTGCTAGAGAGTTCAAGCGAAGGGGGGCGGGAGAGACCCAGTACTTC.

The chain links TRBV20-1 to TRBJ2-2, with unresolved D. The CDR3 extends over 15 amino acids. Trimming cost V 6 bases and J 2 bases, with 16 bases left between them. In germline, CDR1 is DFQATT, CDR2 SNEGSKA (reference sequence). In DNA form, the CDR3 reads TGCAGTGCCCCAAACCGACGAACTAACACCGGGGAGCTGTTTTTT. The encoded protein is CSAPNRRTNTGELFF.

This clonotype was detected only a few times. This chain links TRBV7-2 with TRBJ1-4; TRBD1 matches 10 bases. CDR3 length: 13 residues. The V gene's germline CDR1 is SGHTA and CDR2 FQGNSA. The J segment lost 7 bases and the V segment lost 5 bases, leaving 1 base of the junction unmatched. The CDR3, as DNA: TGTGCCAGCAGCCGGGACAGGGGTGAAAAACTGTTTTTT. Translating it yields CASSRDRGEKLFF. The entire variable domain, with the rest obtained from reference TRBV7-2 and TRBJ1-4, is as follows: GAGVSQSPSNKVTEKGKDVELRCDPISGHTALYWYRQSLGQGLEFLIYFQGNSAPDKSGLPSDRFSAERTGGSVSTLTIQRTQQEDSAVYLCASSRDRGEKLFFGSGTQLSVL.

This clonotype was counted ten times or more. V is TRBV7-2 and J is TRBJ1-5; a possible D gene is TRBD1 (6 bases). The V end was cut by 0 bases, the J end by 6 bases, with 12 bases between. The V gene's germline CDR1 is SGHTA and CDR2 FQGNSA. The CDR3 is 15 residues long. The CDR3, as DNA: TGTGCCAGCAGCTTAGCGTGGGGGGCAGGTCAGCCCCAGCATTTT. It translates to CASSLAWGAGQPQHF.

This clonotype was counted between two and nine times. The chain combines TRBV9 with TRBJ2-2; D remains unclear. Germline values: CDR1 SGDLS, CDR2 YYNGEE. Deletions cut 0 bases from V and 0 bases from J, with 9 bases between. The CDR3 runs to 16 residues. The CDR3 sequence: CASSVASRANTGELFF. Written as DNA, the CDR3 is TGTGCCAGCAGCGTAGCTAGTCGGGCGAACACCGGGGAGCTGTTTTTT.